The rows below give T cell receptor beta chains drawn from one sample of a study of T cell changes during pregnancy in multiple sclerosis. Sequencing used immunoSEQ multiplex PCR; TCRdb keeps in-frame clones, though not all of them. This sample yields tens of thousands of clones, of which around 95% are seen a single time; 3% to 4.5% belongs to the top ten. The source material was CD8+ T cells from peripheral blood mononuclear cells, sampled after pregnancy. Receptors were obtained from a female donor with multiple sclerosis, enrolled in a pregnancy study. Each CDR3 is given with its conserved first and last residue. Fields, in order: clone size, V gene, J gene, D gene, CDR3 protein, CDR3 DNA. D genes are given only for firm matches. Clone size is not always given. Where it is, it says once, few, many or a class for expanded clones.

abundance: once
v_gene: TRBV21-1
j_gene: TRBJ1-1
d_gene: .
CDR3aa: CASRTDREAFF
CDR3nt: TGTGCCAGCAGGACGGACAGGGAAGCTTTCTTT

abundance: .
v_gene: TRBV6-5
j_gene: TRBJ1-6
d_gene: .
CDR3aa: CASSPPQGGNSPLHF
CDR3nt: TGTGCCAGCAGTCCCCCACAGGGTGGGAATTCACCCCTCCACTTT

abundance: .
v_gene: TRBV9
j_gene: TRBJ2-1
d_gene: TRBD2
CDR3aa: CASSVAGLANNEQFF
CDR3nt: TGTGCCAGCAGCGTAGCGGGACTAGCGAACAATGAGCAGTTCTTC

abundance: .
v_gene: TRBV9
j_gene: TRBJ2-1
d_gene: .
CDR3aa: CASTRGQNVLYNEQFF
CDR3nt: TGTGCCAGCACAAGGGGCCAGAACGTCCTCTACAATGAGCAGTTCTTC

abundance: .
v_gene: TRBV4-1
j_gene: TRBJ2-1
d_gene: .
CDR3aa: CASSTEVYNEQFF
CDR3nt: TGCGCCAGCAGTACCGAGGTCTACAATGAGCAGTTCTTC

abundance: .
v_gene: TRBV27
j_gene: TRBJ1-5
d_gene: TRBD1
CDR3aa: CASSLGGQVGQPQHF
CDR3nt: TGTGCCAGCAGTTTGGGGGGACAGGTCGGGCAGCCCCAGCATTTT

abundance: .
v_gene: TRBV29-1
j_gene: TRBJ2-5
d_gene: TRBD2
CDR3aa: CSVGLAGSETQYF
CDR3nt: TGCAGCGTTGGCCTAGCGGGGTCGGAGACCCAGTACTTC

abundance: .
v_gene: TRBV9
j_gene: TRBJ1-4
d_gene: .
CDR3aa: CASSVAGTNEKLFF
CDR3nt: TGTGCCAGCAGCGTAGCGGGAACTAATGAAAAACTGTTTTTT

abundance: .
v_gene: TRBV4-1
j_gene: TRBJ2-7
d_gene: .
CDR3aa: CASSQEPGISYEQYF
CDR3nt: TGCGCCAGCAGCCAAGAGCCAGGGATTTCCTACGAGCAGTACTTC

abundance: .
v_gene: TRBV5-1
j_gene: TRBJ1-1
d_gene: .
CDR3aa: CASSLAGVKMNTEAFF
CDR3nt: TGCGCCAGCAGCTTGGCCGGGGTTAAAATGAACACTGAAGCTTTCTTT

abundance: once
v_gene: TRBV4-2
j_gene: TRBJ2-1
d_gene: .
CDR3aa: CASSQEGNNEQFF
CDR3nt: TGTGCCAGCAGCCAGGAGGGGAACAATGAGCAGTTCTTC

abundance: .
v_gene: TRBV11-2
j_gene: TRBJ2-7
d_gene: .
CDR3aa: CASSSLEFREQYF
CDR3nt: TGTGCCAGCAGCTCCCTGGAGTTTCGGGAGCAGTACTTC

abundance: .
v_gene: TRBV7-2
j_gene: TRBJ2-7
d_gene: .
CDR3aa: CASSLAQGYEQYF
CDR3nt: TGTGCCAGCAGCTTAGCTCAGGGCTACGAGCAGTACTTC

abundance: .
v_gene: TRBV2
j_gene: TRBJ1-1
d_gene: .
CDR3aa: CASSDWGPAQDTEAFF
CDR3nt: TGTGCCAGCAGTGATTGGGGGCCTGCTCAGGACACTGAAGCTTTCTTT

abundance: .
v_gene: TRBV7-9
j_gene: TRBJ2-3
d_gene: .
CDR3aa: CASSKGIDTQYF
CDR3nt: TGTGCCAGCAGCAAGGGGATAGATACGCAGTATTTT

abundance: .
v_gene: TRBV27
j_gene: TRBJ1-5
d_gene: .
CDR3aa: CASSLIGGGNQPQHF
CDR3nt: TGTGCCAGCAGTTTAATAGGGGGGGGTAATCAGCCCCAGCATTTT

abundance: .
v_gene: TRBV7-9
j_gene: TRBJ2-1
d_gene: TRBD1
CDR3aa: CASSLTGTEYNEQFF
CDR3nt: TGTGCCAGCAGCCTAACCGGGACAGAGTACAATGAGCAGTTCTTC

abundance: .
v_gene: TRBV7-8
j_gene: TRBJ2-2
d_gene: .
CDR3aa: CASSPGYTGELFF
CDR3nt: TGTGCCAGCAGCCCAGGGTACACCGGGGAGCTGTTTTTT

abundance: .
v_gene: TRBV27
j_gene: TRBJ1-5
d_gene: .
CDR3aa: CASSLSPGLRQPQHF
CDR3nt: TGTGCCAGCAGTTTATCACCAGGGCTACGACAGCCCCAGCATTTT

abundance: .
v_gene: TRBV7-9
j_gene: TRBJ1-6
d_gene: .
CDR3aa: CASSPRTALAPLHF
CDR3nt: TGTGCCAGCAGCCCACGGACAGCCCTTGCACCCCTCCACTTT

abundance: once
v_gene: TRBV21-1
j_gene: TRBJ2-6
d_gene: .
CDR3aa: CASSKGAGADVNSGANVLTF
CDR3nt: TGTGCCAGCAGCAAAGGGGCGGGGGCCGACGTTAACTCTGGGGCCAACGTCCTGACTTTC

abundance: .
v_gene: TRBV7-3
j_gene: TRBJ2-2
d_gene: .
CDR3aa: CASSPFPGELFF
CDR3nt: TGTGCCAGCAGTCCTTTCCCCGGGGAGCTGTTTTTT